Shown below are 30 T cell receptor beta chains from a single sample sequenced in a study of blood T cell repertoires in COVID-19. TCRdb's table, derived via immunoSEQ multiplex PCR, lists solely in-frame clones and lacks some. The profile shows roughly 350,000 clones, 92% of them singletons. The sequenced sample consisted of PBMCs or T cells enriched from blood (not recorded which). Source of these receptors: a woman aged 25 to 39 who had recovered from COVID-19.

The chain employs TRBV18 and TRBJ1-2, with no clear D. CDR3 length: 14 residues. Per the germline V gene, CDR1 is KGHSH and CDR2 is LQKENI. V was cut by 1 base and J by 2 bases, with 8 bases left in between. CDR3 DNA: TGTGCCAGCTCACCACTGGTGGCCAACTATGGCTACACCTTC. Translating gives CASSPLVANYGYTF.

V and J are TRBV5-1 and TRBJ1-3; 10 bases map to TRBD1. V was clipped by 4 bases and J by 3 bases; unmatched bases: 4. This CDR3 has 15 residues. Germline lookup yields CDR1 SGHRS and CDR2 YFSETQ. As DNA, the CDR3 is TGCGCCAGCAGCGGCGGGACAGGGGATGGAAACACCATATATTTT. Its protein product is CASSGGTGDGNTIYF.

This clone occurred once. The chain uses TRBV12-5 and TRBJ2-4; 8 positions agree with TRBD1. CDR3 size: 14 residues. V lost 2 bases and J lost 5; bases outside the gene matches: 2. The germline gives CDR1 LGHNT, CDR2 FRNRAP. The CDR3 bases are TGTGCTAGTGGTTTGATCAGGGGGCAAAACATTCAGTACTTC. Protein product: CASGLIRGQNIQYF.

This chain joins TRBV7-3 and TRBJ2-6; D ambiguous. CDR3 length: 16 residues. V was pared by 6 bases and J by 1 base, with 13 bases between. Germline CDR1 reads SGHTA; CDR2 reads FQGTGA. The CDR3 is CASSPGPLSGANVLTF. The CDR3 region has the DNA TGTGCCAGCAGTCCCGGTCCATTGTCTGGGGCCAACGTCCTGACTTTC.

This chain uses TRBV12-3 or TRBV12-4 with TRBJ1-1; no reliable D call. V shed 7 bases and J shed 0 bases, with 3 bases lying between them. This CDR3 is built from 11 residues. As DNA, the CDR3 is TGTGCCAGCACTATGAACACTGAAGCTTTCTTT. It yields the protein CASTMNTEAFF.

The CDR3 reads CASSDLTVRGYTF. CDR3 DNA: TGTGCCAGCAGTGACCTTACAGTTCGCGGCTACACCTTC. The chain joins TRBV6-2 or TRBV6-3 to TRBJ1-2; D is uncertain. V lost 5 bases and J 8 bases, leaving 15 bases between the germline ends. This CDR3 contains 13 residues. Germline CDR1 and CDR2: MNHEY and SVGEGT.

The chain has TRBV5-4 and TRBJ2-4; D may be TRBD1 (5 bases). The length of the CDR3 is 15 residues. Germline-derived CDR1 and CDR2 are SGHNT and YYREEE (reference sequence). V was pared by 5 bases and J by 6 bases, with 18 bases between. The CDR3 DNA is TGTGCCAGCAGTCCCGGTGGGCGGCAGGGAAACATTCAGTACTTC. It encodes CASSPGGRQGNIQYF.

CDR3 DNA: TGTGCCACCAGTGATTCTACAAGGGGCTATGGCTACACCTTC. As protein: CATSDSTRGYGYTF. The genes are TRBV24-1 and TRBJ1-2; a possible D gene is TRBD1 (5 bases). Germline CDR1 and CDR2: KGHDR and SFDVKD. This CDR3 has 14 amino acids. The ends were cut back, 2 bases at V and 4 bases at J, with 10 bases in the middle.

The chain links TRBV7-9 to TRBJ2-1; 8 nucleotides agree with TRBD2. The CDR3 length is 15 residues. The junction had 9 bases not matched to a gene; V was cut back by 3 bases and J by 8 bases. Per germline, CDR1 SEHNR and CDR2 FQNEAQ (reference sequence). CDR3 in amino acids: CASSFLAGGGDEQFF. The DNA for the CDR3 is TGTGCCAGCAGCTTCCTCGCGGGAGGTGGGGATGAGCAGTTCTTC.

The rearrangement links TRBV2 to TRBJ2-3, with 8 positions matching TRBD2. This CDR3 is 14 amino acids long. Germline trimming cut 10 bases from V and 4 bases from J; bases unmatched to any gene: 10. Germline V lookup: CDR1 SNHLY, CDR2 FYNNEI. CDR3 sequence reads: CATQRSGGADTQYF. The CDR3 nucleotides read TGTGCCACCCAGCGCAGCGGGGGTGCAGATACGCAGTATTTT. The entire variable domain, with the rest obtained from reference TRBV2 and TRBJ2-3, is as follows: EPEVTQTPSHQVTQMGQEVILRCVPISNHLYFYWYRQILGQKVEFLVSFYNNEISEKSEIFDDQFSVERPDGSNFTLKIRSTKLEDSAMYFCATQRSGGADTQYFGPGTRLTVL.

The count of this clone is one. The junction departs from the called germline gene at one end, perhaps through a read error. The V gene is TRBV7-2, the J gene TRBJ2-3; maybe TRBD1 (5 bases). Germline assignment: CDR1 SGHTA and CDR2 FQGNSA. The CDR3 has 14 amino acids. CDR3 protein: CASSPGFRTDMQYF. CDR3 DNA sequence: TGTGCCAGCAGCCCAGGGTTCCGCACAGATATGCAGTATTTT.

This clone was observed a single time. The chain couples TRBV7-3 to TRBJ2-1, with unresolved D. CDR1 SGHTA and CDR2 FQGTGA come from the germline V gene. The CDR3 extends over 13 amino acids. Trimming took 2 bases from V and 5 from J, leaving 7 bases between them. In DNA form, the CDR3 reads TGTGCCAGCAGCTTAGGGCACGACAATGAGCAGTTCTTC. This sequence encodes CASSLGHDNEQFF.

This chain connects TRBV27 to TRBJ1-6; TRBD1 aligns across 7 bases. The CDR3 spans 11 residues. Germline CDR1 and CDR2: MNHEY and SMNVEV (reference sequence). This chain's CDR3 is CVDRVGSPLHF. The CDR3 coding sequence is TGTGTTGACAGGGTCGGTTCACCCCTCCACTTT.

The chain couples TRBV7-2 to TRBJ2-1; weak D call: TRBD1 (5 bases). Germline values: CDR1 SGHTA, CDR2 FQGNSA. There are 13 residues in the CDR3. V was cut by 1 base and J by 9 bases, with 10 bases left in between. The CDR3 region is CASSLGGRAEQFF. The CDR3 DNA follows: TGTGCCAGCAGCTTAGGGGGCCGGGCTGAGCAGTTCTTC.

The gene calls are TRBV19 and TRBJ1-4; D is uncertain. CDR1 and CDR2 from the germline V gene are LNHDA and SQIVND (reference sequence). This CDR3 region has 14 residues. With 5 bases removed from V and 12 bases from J, the gap between germline ends came to 19 bases. The CDR3 sequence is CASSAYNARSELFF. CDR3 nucleotide sequence: TGTGCCAGTAGTGCATACAACGCCCGGAGTGAACTGTTTTTT.

The table lists this clone with a count of one. The identical CDR3 is also encoded by other nucleotide sequences in the sample. The chain joins TRBV7-2 to TRBJ2-1; 7 nucleotides line up with TRBD2. This CDR3 has 15 residues. Germline V gives CDR1 SGHTA, CDR2 FQGNSA. The junction had 5 bases not matched to a gene; V was cut back by 3 bases and J by 3 bases. CDR3 sequence (DNA): TGTGCCAGCAGCTTGGTAGCGGGTGGCTACAATGAGCAGTTCTTC. Translating gives CASSLVAGGYNEQFF.

The rearrangement joins TRBV5-1 to TRBJ1-1, with 8 nucleotides matching TRBD1. Germline V gene sequence: CDR1 SGHRS, CDR2 YFSETQ. Unmatched junction bases numbered 7, after V lost 4 bases and J lost 2 bases. The CDR3 has 15 amino acids. The CDR3 sequence: CASSPRTGINTEAFF. For the CDR3, the DNA is TGCGCCAGCAGCCCTCGGACAGGGATAAACACTGAAGCTTTCTTT.

The gene calls are TRBV3-1 (or the pseudogene TRBV3-2) and TRBJ2-5; TRBD2 might be the D (5 bases). The CDR3 loop spans 15 amino acids. Looked up from germline, CDR1 is LGHDT and CDR2 is YNNKEL (reference sequence). The germline V and J ends were trimmed by 0 bases and 4 bases, with 12 bases remaining between them. The CDR3, as DNA: TGTGCCAGCAGCCAAGATCCCCTAGCAGCAGAGACCCAGTACTTC. Translated, it gives CASSQDPLAAETQYF.

The chain links TRBV19 to TRBJ1-1, with a tentative D call TRBD1 (6 bases). The germline V and J ends were trimmed by 5 bases and 4 bases, with 20 bases remaining between them. This CDR3 contains 16 residues. Germline CDR1 reads LNHDA; CDR2 reads SQIVND (reference sequence). CDR3 protein: CASSPSYYRAVTEAFF. The CDR3 nucleotides read TGTGCCAGTAGTCCGTCCTATTACAGGGCTGTCACTGAAGCTTTCTTT.

The chain uses TRBV24-1 and TRBJ2-5, with TRBD1 matching 7 bases. The CDR3 extends over 18 amino acids. Germline V CDR1 and CDR2: KGHDR, SFDVKD. J gave up 5 bases and V 3 bases, and 17 bases lay outside the gene matches. Here the CDR3 DNA reads TGTGCCACCAGTGATCCAACAGGGGAATGGGGACACGAGGAGACCCAGTACTTC. This translates into CATSDPTGEWGHEETQYF.

This chain joins TRBV18 and TRBJ2-1, with 8 bases that match TRBD2. The ends lost 5 bases at V and 1 base at J; junction bases unmatched: 1. This CDR3 spans 14 amino acids. Looked up from germline, CDR1 is KGHSH and CDR2 is LQKENI. This CDR3 is CASSSGGSYNEQFF. For the CDR3, the DNA is TGTGCCAGCTCATCGGGAGGGTCCTACAATGAGCAGTTCTTC.

The CDR3 protein is CASSPRGGTNEKLFF. DNA of the CDR3: TGTGCCAGCTCGCCCCGGGGGGGAACTAATGAAAAACTGTTTTTT. The chain carries TRBV27 and TRBJ1-4; TRBD1 is a possible D gene (5 bases). CDR1 is MNHEY and CDR2 is SMNVEV in the germline V gene (reference sequence). This CDR3 has 15 amino acids. Trimming left V 8 bases short and J 1 base short, with 14 bases between. The entire variable domain, with the rest obtained from reference TRBV27 and TRBJ1-4, is as follows: EAQVTQNPRYLITVTGKKLTVTCSQNMNHEYMSWYRQDPGLGLRQIYYSMNVEVTDKGDVPEGYKVSRKEKRNFPLILESPSPNQTSLYFCASSPRGGTNEKLFFGSGTQLSVL.

This sequence joins TRBV28 and TRBJ1-3, with TRBD1 matching over 7 bases. CDR1 and CDR2 (germline): MDHEN, SYDVKM. V shed 4 bases, J shed 7 bases, and the junction held 7 bases outside the gene matches. This CDR3 spans 14 amino acids. In DNA, the CDR3 is TGTGCCAGCAGTTACAGACAGGGACGGAACACCATATATTTT. Its protein is CASSYRQGRNTIYF. Using reference TRBV28 and TRBJ1-3 for the parts outside the CDR3, the full variable domain is DVKVTQSSRYLVKRTGEKVFLECVQDMDHENMFWYRQDPGLGLRLIYFSYDVKMKEKGDIPEGYSVSREKKERFSLILESASTNQTSMYLCASSYRQGRNTIYFGEGSWLTVV.

J is TRBJ1-1 and V is TRBV5-1; a weak D match, TRBD1 (6 bases). The V end lost 8 bases, the J end lost 5 bases, and 19 bases lay between the germline ends. Germline lookup yields CDR1 SGHRS and CDR2 YFSETQ. CDR3 length: 14 amino acids. CDR3 DNA sequence: TGCGCCAGGTTCCGGGACCCTCAGGGGACTGAAGCTTTCTTT. This gives the protein CARFRDPQGTEAFF.

Here the CDR3 reads CASSIVLALNTGELFF. The DNA for the CDR3 is TGTGCCAGTAGTATAGTTTTGGCATTGAACACCGGGGAGCTGTTTTTT. This chain joins TRBV19 and TRBJ2-2; D is unresolved. The CDR3 length is 16 residues. Germline V gene lookup returns CDR1 LNHDA and CDR2 SQIVND (reference sequence). The germline V and J ends were trimmed by 1 base and 1 base, with 10 bases remaining between them.

The chain combines TRBV7-2 with TRBJ2-7, with 7 bases lining up with TRBD1. There are 15 residues in the CDR3. From germline, CDR1 is SGHTA and CDR2 FQGNSA. Unmatched junction bases numbered 8, after V lost 4 bases and J lost 2 bases. CDR3 region: CASSSTGQLAYEQYF. The CDR3 nucleotides read TGTGCCAGCAGCTCTACGGGACAGCTCGCCTACGAGCAGTACTTC. Complete variable domain (other parts from reference TRBV7-2 and TRBJ2-7): GAGVSQSPSNKVTEKGKDVELRCDPISGHTALYWYRQSLGQGLEFLIYFQGNSAPDKSGLPSDRFSAERTGGSVSTLTIQRTQQEDSAVYLCASSSTGQLAYEQYFGPGTRLTVT.

The genes are TRBV18 and TRBJ2-3; weak D call: TRBD2 (6 bases). Germline V gives CDR1 KGHSH, CDR2 LQKENI. With 2 bases removed from V and 4 bases from J, the gap between germline ends came to 13 bases. CDR3 length equals 15 residues. CDR3 sequence reads: CASSPGGFQADTQYF. Here the CDR3 DNA reads TGTGCCAGCTCACCAGGAGGGTTTCAGGCAGATACGCAGTATTTT.

The V and J genes are TRBV25-1 and TRBJ2-1; 10 nucleotides align to TRBD2. Losses at the gene ends were 9 bases for V and 5 bases for J; bases not matched to a gene: 4. The V gene's germline CDR1 is MGHDK and CDR2 SYGVNS. This CDR3 contains 13 residues. The CDR3 nucleotides read TGTGCCAGTCGGACTAGCGGTAACAATGAGCAGTTCTTC. Amino acids: CASRTSGNNEQFF.

The gene calls are TRBV5-1 and TRBJ1-2; 9 bases agree with TRBD1. Per germline, CDR1 SGHRS and CDR2 YFSETQ. The ends lost 3 bases at V and 2 bases at J; junction bases unmatched: 2. The CDR3 is made up of 14 amino acids. DNA for the CDR3: TGCGCCAGCAGCTATACAGGGGGCAACTATGGCTACACCTTC. Residues: CASSYTGGNYGYTF.

CDR3 sequence (DNA): TGTGCCAGCAGCCCCACGGGACAGGTTAACTATGGCTACACCTTC. Translation: CASSPTGQVNYGYTF. The genes are TRBV14 and TRBJ1-2, with 8 bases aligning to TRBD1. Germline V gene data show CDR1 as SGHDN and CDR2 as FVKESK. The ends lost 4 bases at V and 1 base at J; junction bases unmatched: 5. This CDR3 is built from 15 residues.